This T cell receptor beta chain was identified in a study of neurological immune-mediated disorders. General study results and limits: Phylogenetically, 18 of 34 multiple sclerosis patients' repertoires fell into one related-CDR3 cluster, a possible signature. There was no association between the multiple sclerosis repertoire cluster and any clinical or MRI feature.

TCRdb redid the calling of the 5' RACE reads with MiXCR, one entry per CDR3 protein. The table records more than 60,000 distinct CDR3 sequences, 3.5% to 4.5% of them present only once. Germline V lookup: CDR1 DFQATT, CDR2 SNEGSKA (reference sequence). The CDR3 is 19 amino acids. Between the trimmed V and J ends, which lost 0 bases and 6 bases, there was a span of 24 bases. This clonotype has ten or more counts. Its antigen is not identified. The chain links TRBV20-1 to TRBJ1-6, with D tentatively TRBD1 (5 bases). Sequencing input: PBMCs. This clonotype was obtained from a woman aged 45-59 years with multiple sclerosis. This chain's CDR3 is CSARDNGAGMNYTNSPLHF. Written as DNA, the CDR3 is TGCAGTGCTAGAGATAATGGAGCAGGGATGAATTATACTAATTCACCCCTCCACTTT.